This T cell receptor beta chain was sequenced for a study of tumor-infiltrating lymphocytes in primary liver carcinoma. Study summary: Recorded tumor stage was T1-T3 N0M0, with diameters of about 4.2 to 10 cm. Findings and limits, study-wide: Less overlap was seen in tumor-adjacent and tumor-blood pairs than in tumor region pairs.

The blood RNA (from unsorted whole blood) was obtained, and germline DNA was also extracted. Patients carried chronic HBV infection without prior treatment. Before any surgery took place, approximately 3.7 milliliters of peripheral blood were collected. With 8 bases clipped from V and 7 bases from J, the junction kept 17 bases outside the gene matches. This CDR3 contains 17 residues. The V gene's germline CDR1 is MNHEY and CDR2 SVGAGI. Notes on this clonotype: Its antigen is still unknown.

Reverse transcription of approximately 500 ng total RNA with a constant-region primer produced TCR beta cDNA. ARM-PCR was slightly modified, and three nested multiplex PCR rounds with it gave rise to the TCR beta libraries. Forward primers for TRBV1-TRBV30 and a C-beta reverse primer served the first two PCR rounds, at about 9 cycles each. TCRdb independently ran MiXCR on the multiplex PCR reads; one entry per CDR3 protein. This sample has under 200,000 distinct CDR3 sequences; around 60% occur once, and the top ten carry roughly 7%. The origin of this receptor is a woman between 55 and 75 years old with primary liver carcinoma and hepatitis B virus infection. Material: peripheral blood. This chain joins TRBV6-5 and TRBJ1-6; 7 positions match TRBD1. The CDR3, as DNA: TGTGCCAGCGGTTCTACAGGGAGGGGGCCGAGGAATTCACCCCTCCACTTT. Its protein is CASGSTGRGPRNSPLHF.